Given below is one T cell receptor beta chain in context. Which antigen it targets is not known. No base qualities exist here, and no much larger clone lies one base off it. The trim is 1 base for V and 3 bases for J, with a gap of 8 bases between the germline ends. CDR1 and CDR2 are drawn from the germline V gene: SGHTA, FQGNSA. The CDR3 has 14 amino acids, counting the end cysteine and phenylalanine. This entry keeps only the CDR3 DNA: 42 bases, framed from base 1. Whole blood was collected in K2EDTA tubes by collaborating institutions according to the institutions' own protocols. For TCRbeta analysis, collaborator samples were shipped as frozen whole blood, as isolated PBMCs, or as DNA extracted from either sample type. The data derive from a study of blood T cell repertoires in COVID-19 (dated by TCRdb to 2018 to 2021). Regarding the complete study: Samples from collaborators originated in the United States, Italy and Spain and spanned both the acute and convalescent phases of COVID-19. The prospective study material was composed of cDNA or gDNA derived from T cells, B-cell-depleted T cells, or PBMCs. The dataset comprised deeply sampled blood TCRbeta repertoires from subjects exposed to, actively infected with, or recovered from COVID-19. The repertoires were released in a freely available public database intended as a resource for research on the immune response to SARS-CoV-2. The samples were drawn from the first 160 participants of the ongoing ImmuneRACE study and from about 1,200 subjects provided by 6 global collaborators. Nearly every sample came with metadata listing a de-identified subject ID, COVID-19 status, age in years and sex. Where available, HLA class I and class II types were obtained from metadata supplied by the sample provider rather than from assay-based typing.

What the authors observed across the whole study: How much clinical and demographic metadata was included differed by source and by participant, and the metadata was provided uncurated.

TCRbeta CDR3 regions were amplified from genomic DNA using the immunoSEQ Assay, a bias-controlled multiplex PCR. From the authors' description of their analysis: Nucleated cell counts per sample were estimated from amplification of reference gene primers within the assay. To quantify the absolute abundance of each unique TCRbeta CDR3 rearrangement, sequence reads were collapsed and filtered. For each sample, productive Simpson clonality was calculated as the square root of Simpson's diversity index across productive rearrangements. TCRdb limited this immuneACCESS table to in-frame rearrangements with V and J called. A share of clones is missing; checked studies link under half to unresolved V genes, and the rest is unexplained. V and J calls and clone size come straight from that table; D and trimming were deduced from the DNA. This sample comprises 80,000 to 95,000 clones, over 70% of them detected only once. Around 4.5% of the sample is held by the ten biggest clonotypes.

The sequence came from a woman aged 45-65 years with acute or convalescent COVID-19. This receptor chain uses TRBV7-2 and TRBJ2-3, with no D gene named confidently. Sample: peripheral blood. The DNA is TGTGCCAGCAGCTTAGTGTCCGTTACAGATACGCAGTATTTT. Translated, it reads CASSLVSVTDTQYF.